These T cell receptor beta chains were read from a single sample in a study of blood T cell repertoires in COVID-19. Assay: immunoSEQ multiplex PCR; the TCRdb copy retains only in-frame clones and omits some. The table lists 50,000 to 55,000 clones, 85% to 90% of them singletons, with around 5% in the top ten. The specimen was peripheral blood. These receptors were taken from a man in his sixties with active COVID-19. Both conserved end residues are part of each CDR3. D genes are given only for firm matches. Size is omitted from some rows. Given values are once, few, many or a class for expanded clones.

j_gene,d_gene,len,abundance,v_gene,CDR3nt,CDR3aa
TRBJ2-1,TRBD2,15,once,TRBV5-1,TGCGCCAGCAGCTTGACTAGCGGGGGGTACAATGAGCAGTTCTTC,CASSLTSGGYNEQFF
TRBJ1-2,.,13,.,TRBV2,TGTGCCAGCAGTGATCAACAGGGTCGGGGCTACACCTTC,CASSDQQGRGYTF
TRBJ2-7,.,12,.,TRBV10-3,TGTGCCATCAGCGGCGACAGCTACGAGCAGTACTTC,CAISGDSYEQYF
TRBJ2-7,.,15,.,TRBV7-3,TGTGCCAGCAGCTCTCCGCGGGACTCGGGTGGGGAGCAGTACTTC,CASSSPRDSGGEQYF
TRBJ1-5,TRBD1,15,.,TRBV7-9,TGTGCCAGCAGCCTGGGACAGGGGGTTAATCAGCCCCAGCATTTT,CASSLGQGVNQPQHF
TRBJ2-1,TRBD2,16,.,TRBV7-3,TGTGCCAGCAGCGTCCACTCTGGGACTAGCGGGATAGAGCAGTTCTTC,CASSVHSGTSGIEQFF
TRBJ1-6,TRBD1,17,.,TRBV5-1,TGCGCCAGCAGCTTGGCCTCGACAGGGAGCGGTAATTCACCCCTCCACTTT,CASSLASTGSGNSPLHF
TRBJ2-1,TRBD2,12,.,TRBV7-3,TGTGCCAGCAGCTTAATGGGGGGGAAGCAGTTCTTC,CASSLMGGKQFF
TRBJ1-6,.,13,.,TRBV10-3,TGTGCCCTCTCCGAAAGTCCAGGTTCACCCCTCCACTTT,CALSESPGSPLHF
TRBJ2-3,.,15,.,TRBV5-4,TGTGCCAGCAGCTCGCGGGGAGCTAGCACAGATACGCAGTATTTT,CASSSRGASTDTQYF
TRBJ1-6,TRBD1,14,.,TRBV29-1,TGCAGCGCGAGCGTAGGACAGGGAGATTCACCCCTCCACTTT,CSASVGQGDSPLHF
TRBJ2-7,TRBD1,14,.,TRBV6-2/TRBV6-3,TGTGCCAGCAGTTACTTTGACAGGGCAGCCGAGCAGTACTTC,CASSYFDRAAEQYF
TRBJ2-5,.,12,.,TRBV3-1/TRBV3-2,TGTGCCAGCAGCCAAGGGCCCGAGACCCAGTACTTC,CASSQGPETQYF
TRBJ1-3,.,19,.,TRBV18,TGTGCCAGCTCACCACGGGTTATGGAGGACAGTCCTACTGGAAACACCATATATTTT,CASSPRVMEDSPTGNTIYF
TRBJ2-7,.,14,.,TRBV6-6,TGTGCCAGCAGTTACTCAGGGGAATCCTACGAGCAGTACTTC,CASSYSGESYEQYF
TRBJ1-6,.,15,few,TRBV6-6,TGTGCCAGCAGACCGGGGAGCTCCTATAATTCACCCCTCCACTTT,CASRPGSSYNSPLHF
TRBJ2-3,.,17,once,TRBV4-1,TGCGCCAGCAGCCAAGTTGATGTGGTTAGTTTTGCAGATACGCAGTATTTT,CASSQVDVVSFADTQYF
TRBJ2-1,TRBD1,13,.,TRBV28,TGTGCCAGCACCAGGGACAGCAGAAATGAGCAGTTCTTC,CASTRDSRNEQFF
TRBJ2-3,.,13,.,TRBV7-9,TGTGCCAGCAGCCCCGCCGCGGCAGATACGCAGTATTTT,CASSPAAADTQYF
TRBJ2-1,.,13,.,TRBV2,TGTGCCAGCAGCTTACCAGAGGACAATGAGCAGTTCTTC,CASSLPEDNEQFF
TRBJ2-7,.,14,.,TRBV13,TGTGCCAGCAGCTCCGGAGAGGGTCTGGACGAGCAGTACTTC,CASSSGEGLDEQYF
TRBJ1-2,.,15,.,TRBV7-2,TGTGCCAGCAGCTTAGCCGAACAGATTAACTATGGCTACACCTTC,CASSLAEQINYGYTF
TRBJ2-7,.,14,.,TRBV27,TGTGCCAGCAGCGGAGGACTCCCCTCGGGGGAGCAGTACTTC,CASSGGLPSGEQYF
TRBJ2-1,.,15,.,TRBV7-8,TGTGCCAGCAGCTCGACTGGGGGGACCTACAATGAGCAGTTCTTC,CASSSTGGTYNEQFF
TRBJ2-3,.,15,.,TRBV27,TGTGCCAGCAGTTTAACACATCCAGTCACAGATACGCAGTATTTT,CASSLTHPVTDTQYF